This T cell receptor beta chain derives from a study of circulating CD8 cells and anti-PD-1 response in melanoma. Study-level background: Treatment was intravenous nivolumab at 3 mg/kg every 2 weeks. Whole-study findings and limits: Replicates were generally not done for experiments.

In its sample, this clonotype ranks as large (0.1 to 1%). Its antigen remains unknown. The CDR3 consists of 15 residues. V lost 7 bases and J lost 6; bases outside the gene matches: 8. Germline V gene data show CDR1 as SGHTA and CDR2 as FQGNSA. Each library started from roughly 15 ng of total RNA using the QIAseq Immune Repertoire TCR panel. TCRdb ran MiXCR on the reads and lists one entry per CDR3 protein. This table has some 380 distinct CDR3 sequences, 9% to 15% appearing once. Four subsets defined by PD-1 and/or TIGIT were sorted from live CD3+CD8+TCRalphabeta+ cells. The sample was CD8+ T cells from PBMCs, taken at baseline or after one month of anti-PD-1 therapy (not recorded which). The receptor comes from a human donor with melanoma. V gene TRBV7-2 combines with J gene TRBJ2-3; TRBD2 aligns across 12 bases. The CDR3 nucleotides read TGTGCCAGCAATCCTAGCGGGGGGGCCCGGGATACGCAGTATTTT. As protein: CASNPSGGARDTQYF.